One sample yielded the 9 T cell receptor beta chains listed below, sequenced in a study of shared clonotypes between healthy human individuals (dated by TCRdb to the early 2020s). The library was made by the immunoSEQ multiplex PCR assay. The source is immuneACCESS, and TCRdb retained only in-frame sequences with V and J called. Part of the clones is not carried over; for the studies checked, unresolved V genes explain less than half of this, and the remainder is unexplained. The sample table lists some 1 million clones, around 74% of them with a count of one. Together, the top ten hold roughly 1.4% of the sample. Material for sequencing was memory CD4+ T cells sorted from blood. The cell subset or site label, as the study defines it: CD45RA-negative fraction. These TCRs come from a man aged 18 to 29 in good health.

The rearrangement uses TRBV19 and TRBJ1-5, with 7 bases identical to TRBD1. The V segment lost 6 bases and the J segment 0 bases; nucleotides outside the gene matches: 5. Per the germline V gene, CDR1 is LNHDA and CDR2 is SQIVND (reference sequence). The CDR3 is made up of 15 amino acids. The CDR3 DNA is TGTGCCAGTAGGAAGACAGGGAATAGCAATCAGCCCCAGCATTTT. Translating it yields CASRKTGNSNQPQHF.

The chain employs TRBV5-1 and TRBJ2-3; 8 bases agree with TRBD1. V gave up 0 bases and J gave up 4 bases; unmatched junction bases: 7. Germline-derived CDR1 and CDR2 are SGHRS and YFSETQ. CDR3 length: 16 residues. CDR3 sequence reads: CASSLEGRGLSDTQYF. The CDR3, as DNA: TGCGCCAGCAGCTTGGAGGGCAGGGGGCTATCAGATACGCAGTATTTT.

CDR3 sequence reads: CASSNLGGEYGYTF. The CDR3 bases are TGTGCCAGCAGTAATCTCGGGGGAGAGTATGGCTACACCTTC. This chain uses TRBV6-5 with TRBJ1-2; TRBD1 might be the D (5 bases). CDR3 size: 14 residues. Germline V CDR1 and CDR2: MNHEY, SVGAGI. V shed 5 bases and J shed 5 bases, with 15 bases lying between them.

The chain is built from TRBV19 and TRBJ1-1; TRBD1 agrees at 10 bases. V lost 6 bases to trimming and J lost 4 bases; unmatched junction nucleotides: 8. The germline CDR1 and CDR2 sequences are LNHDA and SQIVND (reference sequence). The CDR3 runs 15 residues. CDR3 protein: CASSSGQGFGTEAFF. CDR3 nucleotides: TGTGCCAGTAGCTCGGGACAGGGGTTTGGCACTGAAGCTTTCTTT.

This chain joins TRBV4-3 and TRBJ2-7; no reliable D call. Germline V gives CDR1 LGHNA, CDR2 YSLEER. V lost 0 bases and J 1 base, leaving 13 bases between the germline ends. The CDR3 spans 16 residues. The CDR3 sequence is CASSQDVAVSSYEQYF. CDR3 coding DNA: TGCGCCAGCAGCCAAGATGTGGCAGTTTCTTCCTACGAGCAGTACTTC.

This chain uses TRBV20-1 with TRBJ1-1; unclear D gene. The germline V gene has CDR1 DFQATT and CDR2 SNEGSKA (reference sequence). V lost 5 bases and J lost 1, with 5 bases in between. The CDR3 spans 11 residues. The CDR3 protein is CSAGTNTEAFF. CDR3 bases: TGCAGTGCTGGCACGAACACTGAAGCTTTCTTT.

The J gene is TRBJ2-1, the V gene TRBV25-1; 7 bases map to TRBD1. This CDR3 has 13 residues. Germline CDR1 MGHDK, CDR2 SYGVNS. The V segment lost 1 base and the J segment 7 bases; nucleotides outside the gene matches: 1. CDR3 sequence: CASSESRGNEQFF. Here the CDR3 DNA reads TGTGCCAGCAGTGAATCCAGGGGGAATGAGCAGTTCTTC.

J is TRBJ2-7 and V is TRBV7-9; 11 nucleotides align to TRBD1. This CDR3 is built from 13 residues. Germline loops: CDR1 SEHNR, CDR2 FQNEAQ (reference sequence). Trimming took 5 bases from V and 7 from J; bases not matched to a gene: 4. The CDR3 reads CASSMGQGVEQYF. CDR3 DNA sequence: TGTGCCAGCAGCATGGGACAGGGGGTTGAGCAGTACTTC.

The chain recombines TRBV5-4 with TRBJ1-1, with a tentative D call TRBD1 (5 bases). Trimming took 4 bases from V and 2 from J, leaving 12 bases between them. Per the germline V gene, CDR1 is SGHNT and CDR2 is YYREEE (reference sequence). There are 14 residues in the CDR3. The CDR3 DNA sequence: TGTGCCAGCAGCAATGCGGGGGGTAACACTGAAGCTTTCTTT. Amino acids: CASSNAGGNTEAFF.